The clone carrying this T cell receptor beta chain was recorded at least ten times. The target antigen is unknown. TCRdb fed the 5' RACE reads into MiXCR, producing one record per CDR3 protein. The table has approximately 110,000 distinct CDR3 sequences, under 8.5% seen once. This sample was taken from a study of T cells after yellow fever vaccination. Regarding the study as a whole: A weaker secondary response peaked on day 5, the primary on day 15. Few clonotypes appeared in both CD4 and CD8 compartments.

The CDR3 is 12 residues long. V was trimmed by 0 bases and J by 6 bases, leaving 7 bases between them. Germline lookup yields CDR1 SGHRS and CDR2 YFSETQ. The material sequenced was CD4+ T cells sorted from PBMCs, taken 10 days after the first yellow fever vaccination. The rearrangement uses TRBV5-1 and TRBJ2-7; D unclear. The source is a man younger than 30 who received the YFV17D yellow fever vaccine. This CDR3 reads CASSLDLGEQYF. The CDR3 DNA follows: TGCGCCAGCAGCTTGGATTTGGGCGAGCAGTACTTC.